This T cell receptor beta chain came from a study of T cells in Graves' hyperthyroidism and ophthalmopathy. CDR1 is MNHEY, CDR2 SVGEGT, per germline. This CDR3 spans 14 amino acids. The V end was cut by 6 bases, the J end by 0 bases, with 12 bases between. Authors of the study amplified TCR beta CDR3 regions from RNA transcripts. Primed by the HTBI set, a first-round RT-PCR was run on the TCR CDR3. One entry per CDR3 protein, called by TCRdb with MiXCR from the multiplex PCR reads. The table records around 340,000 distinct CDR3 sequences, around a sixth of them present only once. The clonotype originates from a woman aged 50 to 65 with Graves' hyperthyroidism. The specimen was blood. The rearrangement links TRBV6-2 or TRBV6-3 to TRBJ2-7, with D tentatively TRBD1 (6 bases). This CDR3 is CASSRDISSYEQYV. The CDR3 DNA is TGTGCCAGCAGCCGGGACATTAGCTCCTACGAGCAGTACGTC.